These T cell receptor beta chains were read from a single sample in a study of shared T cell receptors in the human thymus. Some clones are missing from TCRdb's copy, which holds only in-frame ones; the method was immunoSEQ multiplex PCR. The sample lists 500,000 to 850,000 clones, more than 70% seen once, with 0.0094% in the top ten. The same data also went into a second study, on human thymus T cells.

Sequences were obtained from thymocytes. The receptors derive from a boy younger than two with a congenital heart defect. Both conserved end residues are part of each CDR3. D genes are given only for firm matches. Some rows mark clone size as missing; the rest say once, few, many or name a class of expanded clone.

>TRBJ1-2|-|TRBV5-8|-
TGTGCCAGCAGGGGGGGGCAATTGGCTAACTATGGCTACACCTTC
CASRGGQLANYGYTF
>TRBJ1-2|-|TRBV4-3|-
TGCGCCAGCAGCCCCTACGGGGGAGGCGGCTATGGCTACACCTTC
CASSPYGGGGYGYTF
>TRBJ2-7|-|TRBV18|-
TGTGCCAGCTCGCCACCCGGGAGCTCCTACGAGCAGTACTTC
CASSPPGSSYEQYF
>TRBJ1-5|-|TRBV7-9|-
TGTGCCAGCAGCAGAGACACGAACAATCAGCCCCAGCATTTT
CASSRDTNNQPQHF
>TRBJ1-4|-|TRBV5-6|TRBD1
TGTGCCAGCAGCTTGGGGCGAGGGGGCGCAGGAGAGGCTAATGAAAAACTGTTTTTT
CASSLGRGGAGEANEKLFF
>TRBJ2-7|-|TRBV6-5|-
TGTGCCAGCAGTTACATCTCTGGGGGCGCCTACGAGCAGTACTTC
CASSYISGGAYEQYF
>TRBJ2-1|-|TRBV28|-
TGTGCCAGCTCAAATCGAATCGTCGGTGAGCAGTTCTTC
CASSNRIVGEQFF
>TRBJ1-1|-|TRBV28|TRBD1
TGTGCCAGCAGTTCCCTCAGGGGGCCAGGAGGGGTCACTGAAGCTTTCTTT
CASSSLRGPGGVTEAFF
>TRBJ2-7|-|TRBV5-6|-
TGTGCCAGCACCCCCCGGAGAGACCGCTACGAGCAGTACTTC
CASTPRRDRYEQYF
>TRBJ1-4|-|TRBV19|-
TGTGCCAGTACTGATGCCTCTGGGGGCGCAAATGAAAAACTGTTTTTT
CASTDASGGANEKLFF
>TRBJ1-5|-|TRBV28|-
TGTGCCAGCAGTACCCCGACAGGACGCAATCAGCCCCAGCATTTT
CASSTPTGRNQPQHF
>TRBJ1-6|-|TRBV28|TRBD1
TGTGCCAGCAGTTTTGAGGGGGCGCCGACCCATCATGCACCCCTCCACTTT
CASSFEGAPTHHAPLHF
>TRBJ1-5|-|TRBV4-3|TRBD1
TGCGCCAGCAGCCAAGACCGGGACAGGGGGATTGTGCCCCAGCATTTT
CASSQDRDRGIVPQHF
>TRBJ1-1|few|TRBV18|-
TGTGCCAGCTCGCCCAGGGAGGGAAACACTGAAGCTTTCTTT
CASSPREGNTEAFF
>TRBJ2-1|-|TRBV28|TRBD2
TGTGCCAGCAGCCCCCCGGGGGGGCCCTACAATGAGCAGTTCTTC
CASSPPGGPYNEQFF
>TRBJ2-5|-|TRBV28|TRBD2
TGTGCCAGCAGATCTAGGGGTCGGACTAGCGGGGAGACCCAGTACTTC
CASRSRGRTSGETQYF
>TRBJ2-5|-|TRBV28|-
TGTGCCAGCACCCGGGTTGCAGAGACCCAGTACTTC
CASTRVAETQYF
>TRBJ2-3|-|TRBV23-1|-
TGCGCCAGCAGTATTCCAGGGTCGGAAGATACGCAGTATTTT
CASSIPGSEDTQYF
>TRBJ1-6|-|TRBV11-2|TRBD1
TGTGCCAGCAGCTTAGGGACAGGGGGTTCCTATAATTCACCCCTCCACTTT
CASSLGTGGSYNSPLHF
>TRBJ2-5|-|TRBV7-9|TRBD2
TGTGCCAGCAGCCGACTAGCGGACCAAGAGACCCAGTACTTC
CASSRLADQETQYF
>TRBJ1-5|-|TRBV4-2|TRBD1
TGTGCCAGCAGCCAAGAGGACAGGAATTCGAATTTAGGCAATCAGCCCCAGCATTTT
CASSQEDRNSNLGNQPQHF
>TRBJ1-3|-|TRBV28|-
TGTGCCAGCAGACAGGTTCTCTCTGGAAACACCATATATTTT
CASRQVLSGNTIYF
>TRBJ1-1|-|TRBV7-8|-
TGTGCCAGCAGCCCTCTCACGGGGGTTGACACTGAAGCTTTCTTT
CASSPLTGVDTEAFF
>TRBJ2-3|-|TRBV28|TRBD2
TGTGCCAGCAGTTTCTCGGCGGGGGGCCCGGATACGCAGTATTTT
CASSFSAGGPDTQYF
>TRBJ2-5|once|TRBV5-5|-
TGTGCCAGCAGAAGACCCGGAGCGGAGGGGCAAGAGACCCAGTACTTC
CASRRPGAEGQETQYF
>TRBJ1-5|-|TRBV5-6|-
TGTGCCAGCAGCCCTAGGCCCCATCAGCCCCAGCATTTT
CASSPRPHQPQHF
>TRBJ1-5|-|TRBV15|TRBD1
TGTGCCACCAGCATGGGAGGGGACAGGGTTCATTGGCCCCAGCATTTT
CATSMGGDRVHWPQHF
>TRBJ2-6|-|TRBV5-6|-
TGTGCCAGCAGCTTGGCAGGCTCTGGGGCCAACGTCCTGACTTTC
CASSLAGSGANVLTF
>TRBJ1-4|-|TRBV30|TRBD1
TGTGCCTGGAGTGCCGCCGACAGGGAGGATGAAAAACTGTTTTTT
CAWSAADREDEKLFF
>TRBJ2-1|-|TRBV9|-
TGTGCCAGCAGCCCTAATCGGGGGGACATGCCGGACCTCCCCCCCTACAATGAGCAGTTCTTC
CASSPNRGDMPDLPPYNEQFF
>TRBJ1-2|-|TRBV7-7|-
TGTGCCAGCAGCAATGGAGTGGGTCGGCGTGGCTACACCTTC
CASSNGVGRRGYTF
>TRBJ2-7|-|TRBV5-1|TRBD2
TGCGCCAGCAGCTTGGAATTGCAGGGACTAGCGGGAGGGTCCTCCTACGAGCAGTACTTC
CASSLELQGLAGGSSYEQYF
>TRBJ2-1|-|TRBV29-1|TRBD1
TGCAGCGTTGAGTACCCGGGACAGGGGGACCTATGGTGGTCCTACAATGAGCAGTTCTTC
CSVEYPGQGDLWWSYNEQFF
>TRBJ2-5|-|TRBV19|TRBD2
TGTGCCAGTAGTATTCGTGCGGGGACTATCCTCGGGGAGACCCAGTACTTC
CASSIRAGTILGETQYF
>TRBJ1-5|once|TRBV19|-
TGTGCCGCCGGCGGACAGCCCCAGCATTTT
CAAGGQPQHF
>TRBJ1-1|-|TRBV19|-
TGTGCCAGTAGTTTAACCCCCGGACAGTCCGCCGCTGAAGCTTTCTTT
CASSLTPGQSAAEAFF
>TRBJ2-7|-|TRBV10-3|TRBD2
TGTGCCATCAGTGAGGGACTAGCACGCATAGTGGGAATCGAGCAGTACTTC
CAISEGLARIVGIEQYF
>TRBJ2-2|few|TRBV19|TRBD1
TGTGCCAGTAGTATATCGGCCCAACGGGACAGGGCCGGGGAGCTGTTTTTT
CASSISAQRDRAGELFF
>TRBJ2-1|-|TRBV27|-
TGTGCCAGCAGTCGATCCGTAGTGGAGTATGGTGAGCAGTTCTTC
CASSRSVVEYGEQFF
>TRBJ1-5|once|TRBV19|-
TGTGCCAGTAGCGTGCAGGGGAATCAGCCCCAGCATTTT
CASSVQGNQPQHF
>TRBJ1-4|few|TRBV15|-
TGTGCCACCAGCAGAGTCAGGGTTAATGAAAAACTGTTTTTT
CATSRVRVNEKLFF
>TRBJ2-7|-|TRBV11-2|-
TGTGCCAGCAGCTTAGAAGGGGACTACGAGCAGTACTTC
CASSLEGDYEQYF
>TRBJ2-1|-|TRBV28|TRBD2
TGTGCCAGCAGTTTTAGTTGGTCGATCCCTAGCGGGATTAATGAGCAGTTCTTC
CASSFSWSIPSGINEQFF
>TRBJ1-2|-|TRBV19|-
TGTGCCAGTAGTGTCCGTACACTATCGAGGGGCTACACCTTC
CASSVRTLSRGYTF
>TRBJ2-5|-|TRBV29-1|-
TGCAGCGTTGAAGGGGGCTGGAAGACCCAGTACTTC
CSVEGGWKTQYF
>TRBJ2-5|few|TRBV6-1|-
TGTGCCAGCACCTCCCCTCTGTACCAAGAGACCCAGTACTTC
CASTSPLYQETQYF
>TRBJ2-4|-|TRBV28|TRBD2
TGTGCCAGCCTTGGGGGGGTTGCCAAAAACATTCAGTACTTC
CASLGGVAKNIQYF
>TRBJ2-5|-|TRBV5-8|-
TGTGCCAGCAGCTTGGCCAAGGGGGAGACCCAGTACTTC
CASSLAKGETQYF
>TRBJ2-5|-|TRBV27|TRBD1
TGTGCCAGCAGTACAATTATCCGGGACAGGGTCAAGACCCAGTACTTC
CASSTIIRDRVKTQYF
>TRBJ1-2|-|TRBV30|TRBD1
TGTGCCTGGAGGGACAGGGGCTTGGGCTACACCTTC
CAWRDRGLGYTF